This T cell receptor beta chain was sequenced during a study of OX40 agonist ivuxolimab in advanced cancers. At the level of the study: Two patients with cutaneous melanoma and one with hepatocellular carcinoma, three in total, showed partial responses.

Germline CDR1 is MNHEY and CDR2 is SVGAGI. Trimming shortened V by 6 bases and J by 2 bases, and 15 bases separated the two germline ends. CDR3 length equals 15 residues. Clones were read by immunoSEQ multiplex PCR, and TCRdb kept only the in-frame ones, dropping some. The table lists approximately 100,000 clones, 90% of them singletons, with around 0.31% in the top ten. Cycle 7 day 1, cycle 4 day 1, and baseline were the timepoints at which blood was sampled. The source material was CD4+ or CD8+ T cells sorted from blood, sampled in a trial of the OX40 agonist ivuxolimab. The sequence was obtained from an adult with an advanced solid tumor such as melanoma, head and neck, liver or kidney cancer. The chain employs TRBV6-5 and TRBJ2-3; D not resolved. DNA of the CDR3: TGTGCCAGCAGGTCCACATGGGCCCCCACAGATACGCAGTATTTT. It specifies CASRSTWAPTDTQYF.